This T cell receptor (beta chain) was recorded in a study of cytomegalovirus exposure and HLA in healthy donors. Study-wide context: The Caucasian-associated ancestry cluster contained about 80% of the approximately 410 genotyped donors.

Study conclusions and caveats: A prior analysis recorded that most TCR beta V segments were productive about 87% or about 30% of the time.

Vbeta (60) and Jbeta (13) primers were used in the PCR. TCRdb's table, derived via immunoSEQ multiplex PCR, lists solely in-frame clones and lacks some. This table lists around 100,000 clones. Details on this clone: Its antigen remains unknown.

Trimming took 2 bases from V and 3 from J, leaving 11 bases between them. The CDR3 runs 15 residues. Germline V gene lookup returns CDR1 SEHNR and CDR2 FQNEAQ (reference sequence). The origin of this receptor is a man aged 45-65 years in good health and CMV-seronegative. V gene TRBV7-9 combines with J gene TRBJ2-1; no clear D gene. The sequencing input was PBMCs. CDR3 sequence: CASSLRLTIYNEQFF. The CDR3 nucleotides are TGTGCCAGCAGCTTAAGGCTAACTATCTACAATGAGCAGTTCTTC.